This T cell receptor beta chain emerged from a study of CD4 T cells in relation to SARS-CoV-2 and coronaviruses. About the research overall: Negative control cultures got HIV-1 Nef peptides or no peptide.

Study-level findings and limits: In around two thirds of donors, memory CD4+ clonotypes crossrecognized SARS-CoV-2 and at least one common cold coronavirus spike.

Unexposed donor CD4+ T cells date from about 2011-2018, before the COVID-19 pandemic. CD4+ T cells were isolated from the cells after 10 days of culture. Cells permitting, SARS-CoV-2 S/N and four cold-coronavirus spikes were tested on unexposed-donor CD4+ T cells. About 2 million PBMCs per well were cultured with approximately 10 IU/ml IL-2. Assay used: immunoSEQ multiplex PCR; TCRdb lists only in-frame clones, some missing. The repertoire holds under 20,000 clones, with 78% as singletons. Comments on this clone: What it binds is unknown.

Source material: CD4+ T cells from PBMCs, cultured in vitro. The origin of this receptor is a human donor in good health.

The CDR3, as DNA: TGTGCCAGCAGCCTCGGGGGGGCGGCATGGGAGGAGCAGTACTTC. Amino acid sequence: CASSLGGAAWEEQYF. This chain uses TRBV9 with TRBJ2-7; 8 bases fit TRBD2. Germline assignment: CDR1 SGDLS and CDR2 YYNGEE. With V trimmed by 4 bases and J by 7 bases, 13 bases remained unmatched. There are 15 residues in the CDR3.